Listed below are T cell receptor beta chains from one sample, sequenced in a study of shared clonotypes between healthy human individuals. Generated by immunoSEQ multiplex PCR, the TCRdb table keeps only in-frame clones and is missing some. The table has 450,000 to 500,000 clones, 65% to 80% seen once. Material: PBMCs. The receptors derive from a middle-aged woman in good health. Some clones in this sample may be carry-over from other donors' samples. Each CDR3 is given with its conserved first and last residue. A D gene is named only where the DNA matches it firmly. The listing skips clone size in some rows; elsewhere it reads once, few, many or a size class.

TRBJ1-4 | NA | TRBV5-5 | NA | TGTGCCAGCTCCCCGGGTAACACCCTGGACAGTGAAAAACTGTTTTTT | CASSPGNTLDSEKLFF
TRBJ2-5 | NA | TRBV9 | NA | TGTGCCAGCAGCGTAGCTGCCGGGCGAGAGACCCAGTACTTC | CASSVAAGRETQYF
TRBJ2-7 | TRBD1 | TRBV9 | NA | TGTGCCAGCAGCGGGACAGGGGGCTCCTACGAGCAGTACTTC | CASSGTGGSYEQYF
TRBJ2-4 | TRBD2 | TRBV19 | NA | TGTGCCAGCCTTAGCGGGAACATTCAGTACTTC | CASLSGNIQYF
TRBJ2-5 | NA | TRBV7-7 | NA | TGTGCTAGCAGCGCCGGACAGCAAGAGACCCAGTACTTC | CASSAGQQETQYF
TRBJ1-2 | TRBD1 | TRBV6-5 | NA | TGTGCCAGCAGCACAGGGGGCGGCGATGGCTACACCTTC | CASSTGGGDGYTF
TRBJ2-1 | TRBD2 | TRBV7-9 | NA | TGTGCCAGCAGCCCGCGCGGACTAGCGGGAATCAATGAGCAGTTCTTC | CASSPRGLAGINEQFF
TRBJ2-6 | TRBD1 | TRBV4-2 | NA | TGTGCCAGCAGCCAAGATGCCGGGACAGGGCGATCTGGGGCCAACGTCCTGACTTTC | CASSQDAGTGRSGANVLTF
TRBJ2-1 | NA | TRBV27 | NA | TGTGCCAGCAGGGGGGCTATGGTTGAGCAGTTCTTC | CASRGAMVEQFF
TRBJ2-1 | NA | TRBV7-8 | NA | TGTGCCAGCAGCTTAGTAGCCCAGTCCTACAATGAGCAGTTCTTC | CASSLVAQSYNEQFF
TRBJ1-2 | NA | TRBV5-1 | NA | TGCGCCAGCAGCTTGAGTGGCTATGGCTACACCTTC | CASSLSGYGYTF
TRBJ1-2 | TRBD1 | TRBV28 | NA | TGTGCCAGCAGTTTCGGGACAGAAGCTAACTATGGCTACACCTTC | CASSFGTEANYGYTF
TRBJ2-3 | TRBD2 | TRBV4-2 | NA | TGTGCCAGCAGCCAAGATAGGAGGACTAGCGGGAGGTCGGATACGCAGTATTTT | CASSQDRRTSGRSDTQYF
TRBJ2-1 | TRBD2 | TRBV29-1 | NA | TGCAGCCAATGCGGTGGGCTAGCGGGAAATGAGCAGTTCTTC | CSQCGGLAGNEQFF
TRBJ2-7 | TRBD1 | TRBV7-2 | NA | TGTGCCAGCAATCAACAGGGGGCGCAAACCCCCTACGAGCAGTACTTC | CASNQQGAQTPYEQYF
TRBJ2-7 | TRBD2 | TRBV27 | NA | TGTGCCAGCAGTTTCGCGACTAGCGGGAGAGTCTACGAGCAGTACTTC | CASSFATSGRVYEQYF
TRBJ1-1 | NA | TRBV6-1 | NA | TGTGCCACCGTCTCTCTCACTGAAGCTTTCTTT | CATVSLTEAFF
TRBJ2-5 | NA | TRBV2 | NA | TGTGCCAGCAGTGGGGACAACCAAGAGACCCAGTACTTC | CASSGDNQETQYF
TRBJ1-2 | NA | TRBV5-6 | few | TGTGCCAGCAGCTTGGAGGGACTGTCCTATGGCTACACCTTC | CASSLEGLSYGYTF
TRBJ2-5 | NA | TRBV10-3 | NA | TGTGCCATCAGCCGGGGATTAGGGGAGACCCAGTACTTC | CAISRGLGETQYF
TRBJ1-4 | NA | TRBV18 | NA | TGTGCCAGCTCACCAGCGGCTGGGGGGTCGAAACTGTTTTTT | CASSPAAGGSKLFF
TRBJ2-2 | NA | TRBV2 | NA | TGTGCCAGCAGTGAACTTCCAGGGGACACCGGGGAGCTGTTTTTT | CASSELPGDTGELFF
TRBJ2-3 | NA | TRBV6-5 | NA | TGTGCCAGCAAGCGAAGTAGGACAGATACGCAGTATTTT | CASKRSRTDTQYF
TRBJ2-2 | NA | TRBV18 | few | TGTGCCAGCTCGCCCCAGGGGGGGGCCTACACCGGGGAGCTGTTTTTT | CASSPQGGAYTGELFF
TRBJ2-3 | NA | TRBV27 | once | TGTGCCAGCAGTTTAAGCACTGGCCTCGGAGGGGGCACAGATACGCAGTATTTT | CASSLSTGLGGGTDTQYF
TRBJ2-1 | TRBD2 | TRBV5-1 | NA | TGCGCCAGCAGAATTAGCGGGCTTGCCTACAATGAGCAGTTCTTC | CASRISGLAYNEQFF
TRBJ2-3 | TRBD2 | TRBV29-1 | NA | TGCAGCGTTTACCCGACTAGCGGACGGACAGATACGCAGTATTTT | CSVYPTSGRTDTQYF
TRBJ1-4 | NA | TRBV18 | once | TGTGCCAGCCGCGTGGGGTCTAATGAAAAACTGTTTTTT | CASRVGSNEKLFF
TRBJ1-2 | NA | TRBV5-6 | few | TGTGCCAGCAGCTTGGGTACAGGGTTCGGCTACACCTTC | CASSLGTGFGYTF
TRBJ2-2 | NA | TRBV29-1 | NA | TGCAGCGCAGCAGGGAGGTCGAACACCGGGGAGCTGTTTTTT | CSAAGRSNTGELFF
TRBJ2-1 | TRBD2 | TRBV11-2 | NA | TGTGCCAGCAGCCCAGCGGGGGACTCTCGGTTCTTC | CASSPAGDSRFF
TRBJ2-7 | TRBD2 | TRBV15 | few | TGTGCCACCAGCAATATCCTAGCGGGACGTCGAGAGCAGTACTTC | CATSNILAGRREQYF
TRBJ2-1 | NA | TRBV21-1 | NA | TGTGCCAGCAGCACTTTAACCGGACAGGGGGGACTAGCGGGAGTCCCCAATGAGCAGTTCTTC | CASSTLTGQGGLAGVPNEQFF
TRBJ2-5 | NA | TRBV9 | NA | TGTGCCAGCAGCGTAGGAGTAGCCCGGCAAGAGACCCAGTACTTC | CASSVGVARQETQYF
TRBJ2-1 | NA | TRBV4-3 | NA | TGCGCCAGCAGCCAAGAATGGGCTGGCGATGAGCAGTTCTTC | CASSQEWAGDEQFF
TRBJ2-1 | NA | TRBV27 | NA | TGTGCCAGCATGTCGGGGAGGGGGAATGAGCAGTTCTTC | CASMSGRGNEQFF
TRBJ1-5 | NA | TRBV6-5 | few | TGTGCCAGCAGTTACTCCGGGAATCTAGACCAGCATTTT | CASSYSGNLDQHF
TRBJ1-4 | NA | TRBV19 | NA | TGTGCCAGTAGTAGCCTTCGGACTGAAAAACTGTTTTTT | CASSSLRTEKLFF
TRBJ1-1 | NA | TRBV2 | few | TGTGCCCAGCAGCCGGTCGGCAGCAACCTACGACCGAACACTGAAGCTTTCTTT | CAQQPVGSNLRPNTEAFF
TRBJ2-7 | TRBD1 | TRBV27 | NA | TGTGCCAGCAGTGCGAAACAGGGGGCACGGCAGTACTTC | CASSAKQGARQYF
TRBJ2-5 | NA | TRBV5-8 | NA | TGTGCCAGCAGCCAGCGGGCCCTGGAGACCCAGTACTTC | CASSQRALETQYF
TRBJ1-1 | TRBD1 | TRBV14 | few | TGTGCCAGCAGCCAAGAACGAGGGGACAGGGGGCGTCGGACTGAAGCTTTCTTT | CASSQERGDRGRRTEAFF
TRBJ2-5 | TRBD2 | TRBV27 | NA | TGTGCCAGCAGCCCCCAGACTAGCGGGGGACAAGAGACCCAGTACTTC | CASSPQTSGGQETQYF
TRBJ2-5 | NA | TRBV29-1 | NA | TGCAGCGTTGAAGTCCCCAACTTAAAAGAGACCCAGTACTTC | CSVEVPNLKETQYF
TRBJ1-1 | NA | TRBV7-2 | NA | TGTGCCAGCAGCTTAGAGGCGACAAACACTGAAGCTTTCTTT | CASSLEATNTEAFF
TRBJ1-2 | NA | TRBV6-5 | NA | TGTGCCAGCAGTTACTCGGGGAGTGGAGGAGGCTACACCTTC | CASSYSGSGGGYTF
TRBJ1-3 | NA | TRBV7-9 | NA | TGTGCCAGCAGCTTAGGACAGAATGGAAACACCATATATTTT | CASSLGQNGNTIYF
TRBJ2-5 | NA | TRBV7-9 | few | TGTGCCAGTAGGGGGACAGAGACCCAGTACTTC | CASRGTETQYF